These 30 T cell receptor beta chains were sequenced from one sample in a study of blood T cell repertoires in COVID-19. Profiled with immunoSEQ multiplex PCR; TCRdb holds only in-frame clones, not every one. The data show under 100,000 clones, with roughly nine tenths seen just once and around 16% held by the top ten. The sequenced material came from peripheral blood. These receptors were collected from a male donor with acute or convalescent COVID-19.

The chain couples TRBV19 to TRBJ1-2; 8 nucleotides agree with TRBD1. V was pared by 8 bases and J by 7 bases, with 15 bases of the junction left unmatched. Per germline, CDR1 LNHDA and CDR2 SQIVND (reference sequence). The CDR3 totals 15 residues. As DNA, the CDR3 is TGTGCCAGTTCTACAGGGGGAAGCTTAGTCGGTGGCTACACCTTC. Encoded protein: CASSTGGSLVGGYTF.

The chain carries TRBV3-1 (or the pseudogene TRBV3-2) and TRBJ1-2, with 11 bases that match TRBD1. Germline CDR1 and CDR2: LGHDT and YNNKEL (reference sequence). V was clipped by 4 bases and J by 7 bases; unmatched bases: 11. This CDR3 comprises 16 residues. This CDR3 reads CASSLTDRGPNGGYTF. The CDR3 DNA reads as TGTGCCAGCAGCCTGACGGACAGGGGGCCAAATGGTGGCTACACCTTC.

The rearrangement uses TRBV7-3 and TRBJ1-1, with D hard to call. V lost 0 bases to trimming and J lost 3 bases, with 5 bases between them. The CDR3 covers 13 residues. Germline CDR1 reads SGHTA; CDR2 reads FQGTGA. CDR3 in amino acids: CASSLTSDTEAFF. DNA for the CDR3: TGTGCCAGCAGCTTAACGAGTGACACTGAAGCTTTCTTT.

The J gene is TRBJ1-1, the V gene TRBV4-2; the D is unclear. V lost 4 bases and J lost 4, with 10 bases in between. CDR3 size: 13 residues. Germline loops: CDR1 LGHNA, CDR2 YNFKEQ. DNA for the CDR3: TGTGCCAGCAGCCCCAGACTGGGCACTGAAGCTTTCTTT. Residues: CASSPRLGTEAFF.

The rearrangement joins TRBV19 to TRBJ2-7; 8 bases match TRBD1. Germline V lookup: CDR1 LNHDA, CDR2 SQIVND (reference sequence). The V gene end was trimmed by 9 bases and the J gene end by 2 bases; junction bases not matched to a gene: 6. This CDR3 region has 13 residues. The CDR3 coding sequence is TGTGCCAGCGGAGGACAGGGCGCCTACGAGCAGTACTTC. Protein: CASGGQGAYEQYF. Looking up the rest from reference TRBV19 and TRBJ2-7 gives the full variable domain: DGGITQSPKYLFRKEGQNVTLSCEQNLNHDAMYWYRQDPGQGLRLIYYSQIVNDFQKGDIAEGYSVSREKKESFPLTVTSAQKNPTAFYLCASGGQGAYEQYFGPGTRLTVT.

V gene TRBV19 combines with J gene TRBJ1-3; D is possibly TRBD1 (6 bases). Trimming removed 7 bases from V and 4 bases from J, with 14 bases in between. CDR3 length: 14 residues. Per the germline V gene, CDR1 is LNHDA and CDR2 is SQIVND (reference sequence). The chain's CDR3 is CASTPDSPGNTIYF. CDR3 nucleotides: TGTGCCAGTACGCCGGACAGTCCAGGAAACACCATATATTTT.

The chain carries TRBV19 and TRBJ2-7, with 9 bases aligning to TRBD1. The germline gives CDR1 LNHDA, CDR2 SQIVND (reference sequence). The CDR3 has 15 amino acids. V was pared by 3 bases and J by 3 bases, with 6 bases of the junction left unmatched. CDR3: CASSISRTGVYEQYF. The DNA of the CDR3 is TGTGCCAGTAGTATTTCGCGGACAGGGGTCTACGAGCAGTACTTC.

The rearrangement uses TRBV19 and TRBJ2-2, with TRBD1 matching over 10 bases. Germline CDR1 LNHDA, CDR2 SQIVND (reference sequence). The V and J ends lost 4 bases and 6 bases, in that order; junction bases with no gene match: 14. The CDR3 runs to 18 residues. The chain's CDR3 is CASSTPRDRGQSSGELFF. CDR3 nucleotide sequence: TGTGCCAGTAGTACCCCCCGTGACAGGGGGCAAAGCTCCGGGGAGCTGTTTTTT. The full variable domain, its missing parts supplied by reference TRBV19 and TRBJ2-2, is DGGITQSPKYLFRKEGQNVTLSCEQNLNHDAMYWYRQDPGQGLRLIYYSQIVNDFQKGDIAEGYSVSREKKESFPLTVTSAQKNPTAFYLCASSTPRDRGQSSGELFFGEGSRLTVL.

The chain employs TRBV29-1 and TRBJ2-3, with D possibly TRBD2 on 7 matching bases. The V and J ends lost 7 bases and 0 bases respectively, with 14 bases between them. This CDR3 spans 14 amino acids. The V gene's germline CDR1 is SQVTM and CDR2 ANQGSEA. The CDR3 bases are TGCAGCGGGGACGGGGGGCAAAGCACAGATACGCAGTATTTT. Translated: CSGDGGQSTDTQYF.

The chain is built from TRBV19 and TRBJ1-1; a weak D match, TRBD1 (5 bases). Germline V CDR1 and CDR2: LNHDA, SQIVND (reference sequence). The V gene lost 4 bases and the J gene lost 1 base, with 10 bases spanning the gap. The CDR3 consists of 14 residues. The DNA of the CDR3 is TGTGCCAGTAGTACAGGGTGGGGGAACACTGAAGCTTTCTTT. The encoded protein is CASSTGWGNTEAFF.

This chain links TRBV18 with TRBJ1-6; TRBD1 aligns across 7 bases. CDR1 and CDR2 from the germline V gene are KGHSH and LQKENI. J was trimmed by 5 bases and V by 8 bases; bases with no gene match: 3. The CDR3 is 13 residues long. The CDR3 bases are TGTGCCAGCCGACAGGGCGATAATTCACCCCTCCACTTT. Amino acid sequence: CASRQGDNSPLHF.

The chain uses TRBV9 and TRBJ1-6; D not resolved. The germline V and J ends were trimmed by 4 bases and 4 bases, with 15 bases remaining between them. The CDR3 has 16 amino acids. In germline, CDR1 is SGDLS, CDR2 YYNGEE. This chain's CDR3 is CASSPRLQRYNSPLHF. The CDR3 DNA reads TGTGCCAGCAGCCCCCGTCTCCAGCGTTATAATTCACCCCTCCACTTT.

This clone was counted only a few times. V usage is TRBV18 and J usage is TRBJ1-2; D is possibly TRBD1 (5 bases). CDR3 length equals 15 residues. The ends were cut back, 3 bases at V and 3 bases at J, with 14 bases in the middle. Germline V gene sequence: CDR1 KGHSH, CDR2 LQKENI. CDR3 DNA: TGTGCCAGCTCACCTGAGCAGACAGCCTACTATGGCTACACCTTC. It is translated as CASSPEQTAYYGYTF. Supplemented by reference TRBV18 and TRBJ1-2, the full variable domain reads NAGVMQNPRHLVRRRGQEARLRCSPMKGHSHVYWYRQLPEEGLKFMVYLQKENIIDESGMPKERFSAEFPKEGPSILRIQQVVRGDSAAYFCASSPEQTAYYGYTFGSGTRLTVV.

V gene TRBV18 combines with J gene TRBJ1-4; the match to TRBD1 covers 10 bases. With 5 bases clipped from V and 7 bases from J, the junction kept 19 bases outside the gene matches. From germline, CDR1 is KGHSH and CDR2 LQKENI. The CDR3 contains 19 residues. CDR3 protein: CASSSTAGTGVSLGEKLFF. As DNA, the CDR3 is TGTGCCAGCTCATCTACCGCCGGGACAGGGGTGTCTCTGGGTGAAAAACTGTTTTTT.

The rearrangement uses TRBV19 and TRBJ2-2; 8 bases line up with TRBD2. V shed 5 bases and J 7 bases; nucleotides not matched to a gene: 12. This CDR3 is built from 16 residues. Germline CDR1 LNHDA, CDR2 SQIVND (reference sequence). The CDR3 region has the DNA TGTGCCAGTAGTCCCCTTTCGGGGGGGCCCGTCGGGGAGCTGTTTTTT. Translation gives CASSPLSGGPVGELFF. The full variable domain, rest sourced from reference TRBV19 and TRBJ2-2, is DGGITQSPKYLFRKEGQNVTLSCEQNLNHDAMYWYRQDPGQGLRLIYYSQIVNDFQKGDIAEGYSVSREKKESFPLTVTSAQKNPTAFYLCASSPLSGGPVGELFFGEGSRLTVL.

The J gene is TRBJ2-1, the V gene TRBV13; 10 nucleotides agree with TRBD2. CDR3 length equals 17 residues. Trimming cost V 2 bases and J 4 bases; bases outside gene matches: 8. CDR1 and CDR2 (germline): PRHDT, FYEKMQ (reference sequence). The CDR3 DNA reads TGTGCCAGCAGCTTAAAGTTAGCGGGGGGCTATTACAATGAGCAGTTCTTC. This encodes CASSLKLAGGYYNEQFF.

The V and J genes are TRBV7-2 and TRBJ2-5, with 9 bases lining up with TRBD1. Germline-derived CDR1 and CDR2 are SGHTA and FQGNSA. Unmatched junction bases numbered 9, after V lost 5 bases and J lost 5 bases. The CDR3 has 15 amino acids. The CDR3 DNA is TGTGCCAGCAGCCCGACTGGACAGGGGTGGGAGACCCAGTACTTC. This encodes CASSPTGQGWETQYF. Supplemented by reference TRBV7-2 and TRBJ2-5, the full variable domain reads GAGVSQSPSNKVTEKGKDVELRCDPISGHTALYWYRQSLGQGLEFLIYFQGNSAPDKSGLPSDRFSAERTGGSVSTLTIQRTQQEDSAVYLCASSPTGQGWETQYFGPGTRLLVL.

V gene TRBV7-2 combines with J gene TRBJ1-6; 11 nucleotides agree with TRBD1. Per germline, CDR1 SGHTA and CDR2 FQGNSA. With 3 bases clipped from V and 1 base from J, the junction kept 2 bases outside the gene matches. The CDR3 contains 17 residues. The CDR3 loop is CASSLGQGGSYNSPLHF. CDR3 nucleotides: TGTGCCAGCAGCTTGGGACAGGGGGGTTCCTATAATTCACCCCTCCACTTT.

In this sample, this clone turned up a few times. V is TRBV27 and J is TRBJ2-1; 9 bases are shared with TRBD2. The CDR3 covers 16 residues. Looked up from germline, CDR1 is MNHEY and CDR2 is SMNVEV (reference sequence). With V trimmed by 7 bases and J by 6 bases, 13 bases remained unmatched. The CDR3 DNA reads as TGTGCCAGCACCACTCACGCTAGCGGGGTAGTCAATGAGCAGTTCTTC. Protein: CASTTHASGVVNEQFF.

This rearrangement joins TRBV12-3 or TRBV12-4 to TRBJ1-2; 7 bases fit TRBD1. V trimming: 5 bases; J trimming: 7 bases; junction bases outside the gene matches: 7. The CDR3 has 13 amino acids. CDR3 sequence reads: CASSPRQGGGYTF. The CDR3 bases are TGTGCCAGCAGTCCACGACAGGGCGGTGGCTACACCTTC.

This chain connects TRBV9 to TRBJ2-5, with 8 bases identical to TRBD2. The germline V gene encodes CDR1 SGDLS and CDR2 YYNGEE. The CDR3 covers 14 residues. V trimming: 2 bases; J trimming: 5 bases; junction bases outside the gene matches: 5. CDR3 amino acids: CASSVGLVGETQYF. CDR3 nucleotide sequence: TGTGCCAGCAGCGTGGGACTAGTCGGGGAGACCCAGTACTTC.

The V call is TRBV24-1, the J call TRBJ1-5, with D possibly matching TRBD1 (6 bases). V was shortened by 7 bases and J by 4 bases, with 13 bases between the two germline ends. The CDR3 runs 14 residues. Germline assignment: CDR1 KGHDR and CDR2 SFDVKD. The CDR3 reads CATRGAGLNQPQHF. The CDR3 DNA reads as TGTGCCACCAGGGGGGCAGGTTTGAATCAGCCCCAGCATTTT.

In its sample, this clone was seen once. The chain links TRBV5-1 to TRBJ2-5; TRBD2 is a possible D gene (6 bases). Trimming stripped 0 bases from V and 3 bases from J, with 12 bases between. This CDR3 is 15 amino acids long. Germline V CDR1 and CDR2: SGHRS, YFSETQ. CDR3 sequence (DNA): TGCGCCAGCAGCTTGGCCGGAGGGCCAGAAGAGACCCAGTACTTC. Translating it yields CASSLAGGPEETQYF.

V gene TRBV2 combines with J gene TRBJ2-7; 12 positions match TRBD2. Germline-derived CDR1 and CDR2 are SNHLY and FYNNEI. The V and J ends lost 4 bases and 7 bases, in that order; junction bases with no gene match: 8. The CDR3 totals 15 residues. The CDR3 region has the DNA TGTGCCAGCAGTGGGGCTAGCGGGGGGGCCGAAGAGCAGTACTTC. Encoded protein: CASSGASGGAEEQYF.

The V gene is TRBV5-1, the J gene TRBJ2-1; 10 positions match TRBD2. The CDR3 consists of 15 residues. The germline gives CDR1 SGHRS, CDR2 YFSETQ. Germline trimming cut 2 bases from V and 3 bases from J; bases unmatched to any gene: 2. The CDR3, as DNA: TGCGCCAGCAGCTTCGGGACTAGCGTCTACAATGAGCAGTTCTTC. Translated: CASSFGTSVYNEQFF.

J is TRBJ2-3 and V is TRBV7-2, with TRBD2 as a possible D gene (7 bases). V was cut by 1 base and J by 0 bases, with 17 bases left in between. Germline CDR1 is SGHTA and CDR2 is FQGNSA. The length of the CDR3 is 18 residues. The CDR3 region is CASSLVAIGGTSTDTQYF. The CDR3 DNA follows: TGTGCCAGCAGCTTAGTCGCTATCGGGGGGACAAGCACAGATACGCAGTATTTT.

Here the CDR3 DNA reads TGTGCCAGCAGGACGGGAGGAAATACGCAGTATTTT. This translates into CASRTGGNTQYF. V usage is TRBV6-5 and J usage is TRBJ2-3; TRBD2 matches 7 bases. Germline loops: CDR1 MNHEY, CDR2 SVGAGI. Trimming at V came to 6 bases and at J to 7 bases, leaving 4 bases not matched to a gene. The CDR3 extends over 12 amino acids.

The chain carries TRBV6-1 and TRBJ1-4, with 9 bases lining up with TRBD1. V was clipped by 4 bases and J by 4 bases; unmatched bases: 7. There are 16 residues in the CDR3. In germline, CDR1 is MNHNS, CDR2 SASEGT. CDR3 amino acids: CASSVFQTGGNEKLFF. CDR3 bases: TGTGCCAGCAGTGTATTCCAGACAGGGGGTAATGAAAAACTGTTTTTT.

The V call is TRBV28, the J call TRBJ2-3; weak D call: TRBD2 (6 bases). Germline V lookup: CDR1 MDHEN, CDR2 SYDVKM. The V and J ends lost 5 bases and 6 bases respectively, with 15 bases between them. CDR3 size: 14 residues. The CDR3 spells CASSPFAGSDTQYF. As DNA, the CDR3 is TGTGCCAGCAGTCCCTTCGCGGGGAGTGATACGCAGTATTTT.

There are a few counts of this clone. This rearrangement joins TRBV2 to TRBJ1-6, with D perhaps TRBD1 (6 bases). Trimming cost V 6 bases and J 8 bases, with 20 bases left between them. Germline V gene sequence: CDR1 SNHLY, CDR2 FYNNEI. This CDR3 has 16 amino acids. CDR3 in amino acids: CASSDGGAEYHSPLHF. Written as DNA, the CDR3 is TGTGCCAGCAGCGACGGGGGGGCGGAATATCATTCACCCCTCCACTTT.